At least ten counts were recorded for the clone carrying this T cell receptor beta chain. These data come from a study of regulatory T cells in long-lasting Graves disease. Germline assignment: CDR1 SNHLY and CDR2 FYNNEI. The CDR3 loop spans 15 amino acids. The V end lost 6 bases, the J end lost 0 bases, and 14 bases lay between the germline ends. Construction of the TCR beta libraries employed iRepertoire HTBI primers in conjunction with Arm-PCR of CDR3 regions. MiXCR, run by TCRdb on the multiplex PCR reads, gives a single entry per CDR3 protein. The table has about 540,000 distinct CDR3 sequences, approximately 13% seen once; the top ten hold approximately 9.3%. Time point: newly diagnosed GD, antithyroid drugs for less than 3 months. PBMCs provided the RNA from which the TCR library was made. Criteria from the American Thyroid Association guidelines were applied to diagnose Graves' disease. This same sample was also part of a study on T cells in Graves' hyperthyroidism and ophthalmopathy. Turning to that study: Clinical symptoms, serum thyroxine, TRAb, thyroid ultrasound and orbital computed tomography established diagnosis. In the first-round RT-PCR of the TCR CDR3, the HTBI primer set was used. In blood, most of the thyroid clonotypes expanded above 0.001 were also present.

The origin of this receptor is a man aged 25 to 40 with Graves disease. The chain has TRBV2 and TRBJ1-1; possible D gene TRBD1, 6 bases. The sample here was peripheral blood mononuclear cells (PBMCs), taken at new diagnosis, from a patient treated with antithyroid drugs. CDR3 region: CASRGTYPMNTEAFF. The CDR3 nucleotides are TGTGCCAGCAGGGGGACATACCCCATGAACACTGAAGCTTTCTTT.